These T cell receptor beta chains were read from a single sample in a study of OX40 agonist ivuxolimab in advanced cancers. The protocol was immunoSEQ multiplex PCR, while the TCRdb copy is restricted to in-frame clones and leaves out a portion. The sample shows 65,000 or so clones, roughly 87% of them seen only once. This specimen was CD4+ or CD8+ T cells sorted from blood, taken in a trial of the OX40 agonist ivuxolimab. The receptors shown here come from an adult with an advanced solid tumor such as melanoma, head and neck, liver or kidney cancer. CDR3s include the opening cysteine and the closing phenylalanine or tryptophan. D genes are given only for firm matches.

d_gene: TRBD2; v_gene: TRBV27; len: 15; j_gene: TRBJ2-7; CDR3aa: CASSFLAGNSYEQYF; CDR3nt: TGTGCCAGCAGTTTCCTAGCGGGTAATTCCTACGAGCAGTACTTC
d_gene: .; v_gene: TRBV28; len: 13; j_gene: TRBJ2-5; CDR3aa: CASSPIYKETQYF; CDR3nt: TGTGCCAGCAGCCCTATTTATAAAGAGACCCAGTACTTC
d_gene: .; v_gene: TRBV9; len: 15; j_gene: TRBJ1-2; CDR3aa: CASSATGTALGGYTF; CDR3nt: TGTGCCAGCAGCGCCACCGGGACCGCGCTAGGTGGCTACACCTTC
d_gene: TRBD1; v_gene: TRBV5-1; len: 14; j_gene: TRBJ2-3; CDR3aa: CASSLGQGGDTQYF; CDR3nt: TGCGCCAGCAGCTTGGGACAGGGTGGAGATACGCAGTATTTT
d_gene: TRBD2; v_gene: TRBV15; len: 16; j_gene: TRBJ2-2; CDR3aa: CATWDSGTSADGELFF; CDR3nt: TGTGCCACCTGGGATTCCGGGACTAGCGCCGACGGGGAGCTGTTTTTT
d_gene: TRBD2; v_gene: TRBV5-4; len: 15; j_gene: TRBJ2-1; CDR3aa: CASSPGEGAYNEQFF; CDR3nt: TGTGCCAGCAGCCCGGGGGAGGGAGCCTACAATGAGCAGTTCTTC
d_gene: .; v_gene: TRBV27; len: 19; j_gene: TRBJ1-1; CDR3aa: CASSLSRGGQGKRNTEAFF; CDR3nt: TGTGCCAGCAGTTTGAGTCGTGGAGGGCAGGGGAAGAGAAACACTGAAGCTTTCTTT
d_gene: .; v_gene: TRBV27; len: 16; j_gene: TRBJ2-6; CDR3aa: CASSSRPPPGANVLTF; CDR3nt: TGTGCCAGCAGTTCGCGACCGCCCCCCGGGGCCAACGTCCTGACTTTC
d_gene: .; v_gene: TRBV6-4; len: 12; j_gene: TRBJ2-7; CDR3aa: CASPSDRYEQYF; CDR3nt: TGTGCCAGCCCCTCTGATCGCTACGAGCAGTACTTC
d_gene: TRBD2; v_gene: TRBV10-3; len: 17; j_gene: TRBJ2-2; CDR3aa: CAISESSASGSRGELFF; CDR3nt: TGTGCCATCAGTGAGTCGTCGGCTAGCGGGAGTAGGGGGGAGCTGTTTTTT
d_gene: .; v_gene: TRBV6-5; len: 15; j_gene: TRBJ2-6; CDR3aa: CASTPRGSGANVLTF; CDR3nt: TGTGCCAGCACCCCACGGGGTTCTGGGGCCAACGTCCTGACTTTC
d_gene: .; v_gene: TRBV7-6; len: 14; j_gene: TRBJ2-5; CDR3aa: CASSLGQYQETQYF; CDR3nt: TGTGCCAGCAGCTTAGGGCAGTACCAAGAGACCCAGTACTTC
d_gene: TRBD1; v_gene: TRBV6-5; len: 11; j_gene: TRBJ2-5; CDR3aa: CASWTGETQYF; CDR3nt: TGTGCCAGCTGGACAGGGGAGACCCAGTACTTC
d_gene: .; v_gene: TRBV13; len: 12; j_gene: TRBJ2-7; CDR3aa: CASSFRTYEQYF; CDR3nt: TGTGCCAGCAGCTTTCGTACCTACGAGCAGTACTTC
d_gene: .; v_gene: TRBV5-4; len: 13; j_gene: TRBJ1-4; CDR3aa: CASSPGGREKLFF; CDR3nt: TGTGCCAGCAGCCCCGGAGGCCGTGAAAAACTGTTTTTT
d_gene: .; v_gene: TRBV19; len: 17; j_gene: TRBJ1-4; CDR3aa: CASLPATKGTTNEKLFF; CDR3nt: TGTGCCAGTCTCCCTGCTACCAAAGGGACAACTAATGAAAAACTGTTTTTT
d_gene: TRBD1; v_gene: TRBV11-2; len: 19; j_gene: TRBJ2-6; CDR3aa: CASSPTGQGAGSGANVLTF; CDR3nt: TGTGCCAGCAGCCCAACGGGACAGGGGGCTGGATCTGGGGCCAACGTCCTGACTTTC
d_gene: .; v_gene: TRBV19; len: 14; j_gene: TRBJ2-1; CDR3aa: CASNQGSSYNEQFF; CDR3nt: TGTGCCAGTAACCAGGGAAGCTCCTACAATGAGCAGTTCTTC
d_gene: .; v_gene: TRBV7-3; len: 14; j_gene: TRBJ2-1; CDR3aa: CASSPDGLRGEQFF; CDR3nt: TGTGCCAGCAGCCCAGACGGCCTAAGGGGTGAGCAGTTCTTC
d_gene: .; v_gene: TRBV30; len: 14; j_gene: TRBJ1-5; CDR3aa: CAWSVTGPRKPQHF; CDR3nt: TGTGCCTGGAGTGTAACGGGCCCGAGGAAGCCCCAGCATTTT
d_gene: .; v_gene: TRBV6-1; len: 13; j_gene: TRBJ1-1; CDR3aa: CASRQKMLTEAFF; CDR3nt: TGTGCCAGCCGACAAAAAATGTTGACTGAAGCTTTCTTT
d_gene: .; v_gene: TRBV5-6; len: 15; j_gene: TRBJ1-6; CDR3aa: CASSLGTGSNSPLHF; CDR3nt: TGTGCCAGCAGCTTAGGCACAGGGAGTAATTCACCCCTCCACTTT
d_gene: TRBD1; v_gene: TRBV4-1; len: 15; j_gene: TRBJ2-5; CDR3aa: CASSQAGTGQETQYF; CDR3nt: TGCGCCAGCAGCCAAGCCGGGACAGGGCAAGAGACCCAGTACTTC
d_gene: .; v_gene: TRBV9; len: 13; j_gene: TRBJ1-1; CDR3aa: CASSPQGTLGAFF; CDR3nt: TGTGCCAGCAGCCCGCAGGGGACATTGGGGGCTTTCTTT
d_gene: .; v_gene: TRBV19; len: 14; j_gene: TRBJ2-2; CDR3aa: CASMSWGDTGELFF; CDR3nt: TGTGCCAGTATGTCCTGGGGAGACACCGGGGAGCTGTTTTTT
d_gene: .; v_gene: TRBV27; len: 14; j_gene: TRBJ2-5; CDR3aa: CASSLSGRGETQYF; CDR3nt: TGTGCCAGCAGTTTATCGGGCAGGGGAGAGACCCAGTACTTC
d_gene: .; v_gene: TRBV9; len: 13; j_gene: TRBJ2-1; CDR3aa: CASSVRTSSEQFF; CDR3nt: TGTGCCAGCAGCGTACGTACTAGCAGTGAGCAGTTCTTC
d_gene: .; v_gene: TRBV19; len: 16; j_gene: TRBJ2-1; CDR3aa: CASSPQGASGMVGQFF; CDR3nt: TGTGCCAGTAGTCCCCAGGGGGCTAGCGGGATGGTGGGGCAGTTCTTC
d_gene: .; v_gene: TRBV29-1; len: 13; j_gene: TRBJ2-1; CDR3aa: CSVEAMAGNEQFF; CDR3nt: TGCAGCGTAGAAGCAATGGCGGGGAATGAGCAGTTCTTC
d_gene: .; v_gene: TRBV5-4; len: 13; j_gene: TRBJ2-5; CDR3aa: CASSRDITETQYF; CDR3nt: TGTGCCAGCAGCAGGGACATTACGGAGACCCAGTACTTC
d_gene: TRBD2; v_gene: TRBV19; len: 14; j_gene: TRBJ2-1; CDR3aa: CASSTIAGNNEQFF; CDR3nt: TGTGCCAGTAGTACAATAGCGGGCAACAATGAGCAGTTCTTC
d_gene: .; v_gene: TRBV11-2; len: 15; j_gene: TRBJ1-1; CDR3aa: CASSLSSGMNTEAFF; CDR3nt: TGTGCCAGCAGCTTAAGCAGTGGAATGAACACTGAAGCTTTCTTT
d_gene: .; v_gene: TRBV15; len: 12; j_gene: TRBJ1-1; CDR3aa: CATSRSTNEAFF; CDR3nt: TGTGCCACCAGCAGGTCGACTAATGAAGCTTTCTTT
d_gene: .; v_gene: TRBV9; len: 14; j_gene: TRBJ2-3; CDR3aa: CASSARELSDTQYF; CDR3nt: TGTGCCAGCAGCGCCAGGGAGTTATCAGATACGCAGTATTTT
d_gene: .; v_gene: TRBV30; len: 14; j_gene: TRBJ1-2; CDR3aa: CAWRDLNPNYGYTF; CDR3nt: TGTGCCTGGAGAGACCTGAACCCCAACTATGGCTACACCTTC
d_gene: TRBD2; v_gene: TRBV5-4; len: 16; j_gene: TRBJ2-7; CDR3aa: CASSLYSGGVPYEQYF; CDR3nt: TGTGCCAGCAGCTTATATAGCGGGGGGGTACCCTACGAGCAGTACTTC
d_gene: TRBD2; v_gene: TRBV7-6; len: 17; j_gene: TRBJ2-1; CDR3aa: CASSLRHIAGGSNEQFF; CDR3nt: TGTGCCAGCAGCTTGAGACATATAGCGGGGGGGAGCAATGAGCAGTTCTTC
d_gene: TRBD1; v_gene: TRBV11-2; len: 15; j_gene: TRBJ2-1; CDR3aa: CASSSGQGSYNEQFF; CDR3nt: TGTGCCAGCAGCTCGGGACAGGGATCCTACAATGAGCAGTTCTTC
d_gene: .; v_gene: TRBV7-8; len: 14; j_gene: TRBJ1-3; CDR3aa: CASSLQHPGNTIYF; CDR3nt: TGTGCCAGCAGCTTACAACACCCTGGAAACACCATATATTTT
d_gene: TRBD1; v_gene: TRBV5-1; len: 16; j_gene: TRBJ2-5; CDR3aa: CASSLGQGAGVETQYF; CDR3nt: TGCGCCAGCAGCTTAGGACAGGGGGCGGGCGTCGAGACCCAGTACTTC
d_gene: TRBD1; v_gene: TRBV7-9; len: 14; j_gene: TRBJ2-3; CDR3aa: CASTQDRATDTQYF; CDR3nt: TGTGCCAGCACCCAGGACAGGGCAACAGATACGCAGTATTTT
d_gene: .; v_gene: TRBV7-2; len: 16; j_gene: TRBJ1-5; CDR3aa: CASSLGRGGGNQPQHF; CDR3nt: TGTGCCAGCAGCTTAGGCAGGGGAGGCGGCAATCAGCCCCAGCATTTT
d_gene: .; v_gene: TRBV5-4; len: 15; j_gene: TRBJ1-2; CDR3aa: CASSLGQVKSYGYTF; CDR3nt: TGTGCCAGCAGCTTGGGACAGGTCAAAAGCTATGGCTACACCTTC